These T cell receptor beta chains were read from a single sample in a study of beta chain features in type 1 diabetes. Method: immunoSEQ multiplex PCR; TCRdb's copy keeps in-frame clones and lacks some. The sample gives hundreds of thousands of clones, about 14% of which show up once; nearly 0.04% is in the top ten. Sequencing was carried out using naive CD4+ T cells from blood. These receptors all come from a man younger than 35 with type 1 diabetes. CDR3s include the opening cysteine and the closing phenylalanine or tryptophan. D genes are given only for firm matches. Expanded clones are given a class, and other clones once, few, many or no size at all.

D | J | length | size | V | CDR3 | DNA
NA | TRBJ1-1 | 14 | few | TRBV10-3 | CAISLVGGDTEAFF | TGTGCCATCAGCCTGGTAGGGGGTGACACTGAAGCTTTCTTT
NA | TRBJ1-5 | 16 | NA | TRBV7-6 | CASSLRGGTRVQPQHF | TGTGCCAGCAGTCTGAGGGGGGGCACCCGCGTTCAGCCCCAGCATTTT
TRBD2 | TRBJ2-3 | 17 | few | TRBV5-4 | CASSFPREGGTTDTQYF | TGTGCCAGCAGCTTCCCGCGGGAGGGGGGGACCACAGATACGCAGTATTTT
NA | TRBJ1-1 | 16 | NA | TRBV18 | CASSPRSNPQGTEAFF | TGTGCCAGCTCACCTAGGAGTAATCCACAAGGGACTGAAGCTTTCTTT
NA | TRBJ2-1 | 13 | NA | TRBV10-3 | CAISELGLTEQFF | TGTGCCATCAGTGAGTTGGGTTTGACTGAGCAGTTCTTC
NA | TRBJ1-2 | 14 | NA | TRBV30 | CACSPATTGYGYTF | TGTGCCTGCTCACCTGCGACGACCGGCTATGGCTACACCTTC
NA | TRBJ2-1 | 15 | NA | TRBV28 | CASSRLHREGDEQFF | TGTGCCAGCAGTAGGTTGCACAGGGAGGGGGATGAGCAGTTCTTC
NA | TRBJ2-5 | 15 | NA | TRBV7-2 | CASSLAGGQPLAQYF | TGTGCCAGCAGCTTAGCGGGGGGACAGCCTCTGGCCCAGTACTTC
NA | TRBJ1-2 | 13 | few | TRBV5-4 | CASSLQDLYGYTF | TGTGCCAGCAGCTTGCAGGACCTCTATGGCTACACCTTC
TRBD2 | TRBJ2-1 | 18 | NA | TRBV10-3 | CAISESTGLPGGYNEQFF | TGTGCCATCAGTGAGTCGACGGGACTACCGGGAGGGTACAATGAGCAGTTCTTC
NA | TRBJ2-1 | 13 | few | TRBV7-2 | CASSGGLYNEQFF | TGTGCCAGCAGCGGGGGACTCTACAATGAGCAGTTCTTC